This TCR beta chain originates from a study of OX40 agonist ivuxolimab in advanced cancers. The overall study: People who had prior anti-PD-1, anti-PD-L1 or anti-CTLA-4 therapy could take part, and around 40% had some. General study results and limits: Researchers did not determine the expanded peripheral T cells' antigen specificity.

The data were produced by immunoSEQ multiplex PCR, yet TCRdb's version contains in-frame clones alone and is incomplete. The profile shows 60,000 to 80,000 clones, roughly 80% of them singletons. About this clone itself: Antigen: not known.

V was pared by 4 bases and J by 5 bases, with 5 bases of the junction left unmatched. Germline V CDR1 and CDR2: SGHAT, FQDESV (reference sequence). The CDR3 spans 13 residues. This TCR came from an adult with an advanced solid tumor such as melanoma, head and neck, liver or kidney cancer. The V gene is TRBV11-1, the J gene TRBJ2-7; 7 positions match TRBD1. Material: CD4+ or CD8+ T cells sorted from blood, obtained in a trial of the OX40 agonist ivuxolimab. The CDR3 region is CASSYGQEHEQYF. CDR3 bases: TGTGCCAGCAGCTACGGACAGGAACACGAGCAGTACTTC.